Sequencing of this TCR beta chain was carried out in a study of CD8+ T cells in alopecia areata (dated by TCRdb to between 2018 and 2020). For context, the study as a whole: Treated patients were enrolled in an open-label pilot trial of oral tofacitinib at 5 to 10 mg twice daily for moderate-to-severe alopecia areata. To study T cell clonal expansion in alopecia areata, the researchers applied high-throughput TCRbeta sequencing to both the C3H/HeJ mouse model and human patients. RNA was extracted with the PAXgene miRNA kit for fixed scalp, the miRNeasy kit for PBMCs, and the RNeasy kit for mouse skin. Clonality in the scalp was compared among normal scalp (n=4), patchy alopecia areata scalp (n=8), and alopecia totalis/universalis scalp (n=8). The SALT score, which quantifies the percentage of affected scalp surface area, was used to measure disease severity in treated patients. Patients stayed on tofacitinib for 6 to 18 months and then had 6 months of follow-up off drug so that delayed response and recurrence could be assessed. Biopsies were taken from tofacitinib-treated patients at baseline and at 4 and 24 weeks of treatment, and a later scalp biopsy was taken in several of the tofacitinib-treated patients. Amplification of TCRbeta CDR3 regions was done by immunoSEQ multiplex PCR using 35 Vbeta forward primers and 13 Jbeta reverse primers. Scalp tissue and sorted CD4+ and CD8+ peripheral blood T cells from patchy and totalis/universalis alopecia areata patients and from healthy controls were covered by human TCRbeta sequencing. Broader findings and caveats from the paper: TCR sequences shared between patients were less clear than in mice, possibly partly because of HLA diversity in the patient population. Scalp clonality and the number of expanded CD8+ clones among the top 100 scalp clones were significantly decreased by tofacitinib. During tofacitinib treatment, many expanded lesional clones stuck around in both scalp and blood, and this persistence may partly explain why relapse happens after treatment is stopped. Because the treated cohort was small and had just a single nonresponder, larger studies are needed to establish links between baseline CD8+ expansion and response. Scalp TCR repertoire analysis is complicated because resident alphabeta T cells in normal human skin are also sequenced, whereas mouse skin is dominated by gammadelta T cells. Compared with normal scalp, lesional scalp had higher clonality and more expanded CD8+ clones, particularly in alopecia totalis/universalis, a pattern that suggests antigenic drive.

This sample's time point label indicates: 20 to 30 weeks on oral tofacitinib. This sample's treatment or condition label indicates: oral pan-JAK inhibitor, 5-10 mg twice daily. From alopecia areata patients, peripheral blood was collected along with lesional scalp punch biopsies. After PBMCs were isolated by density centrifugation and stained for CD3, CD4 and CD8, a FACSAria was used to sort CD4+ and CD8+ T cells. The CDR3, cysteine through phenylalanine, is 13 amino acids long. Only CDR3 DNA is held: 39 bases, read in frame from base 1. The germline V gene specifies SQVTM as CDR1 and ANQGSEA as CDR2. V is clipped by 4 bases and J by 1 base, and the sequence between their germline boundaries is 11 bases long. Library prep was done by the immunoSEQ multiplex PCR assay. RNA was extracted from all samples and reverse transcribed into cDNA as template for TCR sequencing. SuperScript III was used to make first-strand cDNA, primed with a 2:1 mix of oligo-dT and random hexamers. A synthetic immune receptor repertoire was used to measure amplification bias, and any remaining bias was corrected computationally. In the source study's methods: Raw reads were preprocessed to remove errors, and CDR3 was defined according to IMGT conventions as the region from the conserved cysteine to phenylalanine. To get clonality, Shannon entropy was normalized by log2 of the number of productive unique TCRs and the result was subtracted from 1. CD4 or CD8 identity of scalp clones was inferred by cross-referencing scalp TCRbeta sequences with sorted blood CD4 and CD8 repertoires. TCRdb mirrors the immuneACCESS table, restricted to in-frame sequences. Some clones are absent from its copies; in checked studies, under half trace to an unresolved V gene, and the reason for the others is unknown. V and J calls and clone size are those listed in that table; D and trimming were worked out from the DNA. For this sample there are 170,000 or so clones; about 53% appear just once. Of the sample, approximately 10% is held by the ten largest clones.

This clone was found a few times. The target of this receptor is not known. No per-base quality is available; no much larger clone lies one base away. This TCR came from a human donor with alopecia areata. The starting material was CD8+ T cells sorted from blood, obtained at week 24, from a patient treated with tofacitinib. In this chain, TRBV29-1 is recombined with TRBJ2-7, with no D gene named confidently. The bases read TGCAGCGTTGTTGGCTACACTTCCTACGAGCAGTACTTC. It translates as CSVVGYTSYEQYF.